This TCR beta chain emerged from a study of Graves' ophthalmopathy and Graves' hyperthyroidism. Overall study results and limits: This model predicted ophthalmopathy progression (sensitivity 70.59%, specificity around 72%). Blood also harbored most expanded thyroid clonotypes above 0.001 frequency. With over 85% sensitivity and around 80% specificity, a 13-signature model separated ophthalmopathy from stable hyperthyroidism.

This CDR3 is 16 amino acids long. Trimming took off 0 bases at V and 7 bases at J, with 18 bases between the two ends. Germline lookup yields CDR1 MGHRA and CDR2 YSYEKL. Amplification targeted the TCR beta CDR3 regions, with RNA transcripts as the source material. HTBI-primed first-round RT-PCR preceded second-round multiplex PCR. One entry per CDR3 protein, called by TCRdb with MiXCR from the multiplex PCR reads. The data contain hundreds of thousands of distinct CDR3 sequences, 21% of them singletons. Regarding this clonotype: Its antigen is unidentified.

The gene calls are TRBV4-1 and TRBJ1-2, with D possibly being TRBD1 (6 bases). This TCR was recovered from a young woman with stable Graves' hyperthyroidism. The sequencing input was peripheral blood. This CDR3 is CASSQDVFEGTLGYTF. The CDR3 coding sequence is TGCGCCAGCAGCCAAGATGTATTTGAGGGGACACTTGGCTACACCTTC.